Given below is one TCR beta chain in context. Its target is not known. The data stem from a study of cytomegalovirus exposure and HLA in healthy donors. Study-level results: Prior analysis indicated that the majority of TCR beta V segments exhibited productivity approximately 87% or approximately 30% of the time.

Germline V lookup: CDR1 SNHLY, CDR2 FYNNEI. CDR3 length: 11 amino acids. Trimming removed 11 bases at V and 0 bases at J, with 8 bases between. 13 Jbeta primers and 60 Vbeta primers were used for the PCR. Profiled with immunoSEQ multiplex PCR; TCRdb holds only in-frame clones, not every one. Here the sample spans about 160,000 clones, roughly four fifths being singletons. The V and J genes are TRBV2 and TRBJ2-7; D perhaps matches TRBD2 (6 bases). The sequence derives from a woman in her thirties or forties in good health and CMV-seronegative. Sequenced: PBMCs. CDR3: CAAGGSYEQYF. The CDR3 DNA follows: TGTGCCGCCGGGGGCTCCTACGAGCAGTACTTC.